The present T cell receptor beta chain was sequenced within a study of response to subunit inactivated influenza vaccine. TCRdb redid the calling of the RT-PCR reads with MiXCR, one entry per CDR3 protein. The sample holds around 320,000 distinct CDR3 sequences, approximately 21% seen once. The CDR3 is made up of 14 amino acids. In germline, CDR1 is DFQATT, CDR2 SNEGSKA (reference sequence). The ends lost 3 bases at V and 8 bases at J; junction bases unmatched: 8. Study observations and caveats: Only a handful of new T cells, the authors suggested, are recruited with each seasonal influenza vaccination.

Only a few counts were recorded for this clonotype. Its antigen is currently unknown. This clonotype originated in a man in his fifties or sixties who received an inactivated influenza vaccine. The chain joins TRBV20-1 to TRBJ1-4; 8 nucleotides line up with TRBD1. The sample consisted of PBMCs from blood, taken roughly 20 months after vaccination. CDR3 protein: CSASGQGFSEKLFF. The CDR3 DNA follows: TGCAGTGCTAGCGGACAGGGTTTTTCCGAAAAACTGTTTTTT.